This TCR beta chain was documented in a study of CD8 T cells in Susac syndrome. RNA in amounts of about 0.5 to 1 ug was reverse transcribed with random hexamers. The amplification used immunoSEQ multiplex PCR on TCR beta CDR3; it spanned 54 Vbeta and 13 Jbeta. TCRdb ran MiXCR on the immunoSEQ multiplex PCR reads and lists one entry per CDR3 protein. The sample lists 200,000 to 250,000 distinct CDR3 sequences, 92% seen once, with about 0.12% in the top ten. Both CD4+ and CD8+ T cells were negatively isolated, and TEMRA cells underwent FACS enrichment. Germline assignment: CDR1 SGHNT and CDR2 YENEEA. The CDR3 spans 12 residues. V was cut by 2 bases and J by 10 bases, with 11 bases left in between.

The V gene is TRBV11-3, the J gene TRBJ1-1; a possible D gene is TRBD1 (6 bases). The TCR sequence derives from a human donor with multiple sclerosis. Sequenced: CD8+ T cells from PBMCs. CDR3 in amino acids: CASSLSQGPAFF. The CDR3 bases are TGTGCCAGCAGCTTATCCCAGGGGCCAGCTTTCTTT. Full variable domain (remainder filled in from reference TRBV11-3 and TRBJ1-1): EAGVVQSPRYKIIEKKQPVAFWCNPISGHNTLYWYLQNLGQGPELLIRYENEEAVDDSQLPKDRFSAERLKGVDSTLKIQPAELGDSAVYLCASSLSQGPAFFGQGTRLTVV.